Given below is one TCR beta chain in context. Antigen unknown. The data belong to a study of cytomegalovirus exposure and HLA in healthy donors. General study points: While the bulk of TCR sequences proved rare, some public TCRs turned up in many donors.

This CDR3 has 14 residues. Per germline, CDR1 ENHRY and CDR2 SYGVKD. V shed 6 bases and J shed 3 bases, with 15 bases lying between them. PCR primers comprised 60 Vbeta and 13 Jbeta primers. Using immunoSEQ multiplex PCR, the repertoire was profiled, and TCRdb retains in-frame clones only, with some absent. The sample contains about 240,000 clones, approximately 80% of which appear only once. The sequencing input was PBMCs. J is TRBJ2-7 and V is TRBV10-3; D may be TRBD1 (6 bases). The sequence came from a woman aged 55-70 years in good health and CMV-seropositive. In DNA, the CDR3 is TGTGCCATCAGCTCGACAGGAAGGAGCTACGAGCAGTACTTC. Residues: CAISSTGRSYEQYF.